The rows below give T cell receptor beta chains drawn from one sample of a study of blood T cell repertoires in COVID-19. Only in-frame clones appear in the TCRdb table, and some are missing; sequencing was by immunoSEQ multiplex PCR. The sample carries roughly 360,000 clones, around 87% recorded once. The sequenced material came from PBMCs or T cells enriched from blood (not recorded which). The receptors were gathered from a young man who had recovered from COVID-19. Each CDR3 is given with its conserved first and last residue. A D gene is named only where the DNA matches it firmly. The listing skips clone size in some rows; elsewhere it reads once, few, many or a size class.

V gene	D gene	CDR3 length	clone size	J gene	CDR3 protein	CDR3 DNA
TRBV18	TRBD1	16	once	TRBJ2-5	CASSIRDRAVMETQYF	TGTGCCAGCTCGATCCGGGACAGGGCGGTCATGGAGACCCAGTACTTC
TRBV10-1	.	13	.	TRBJ1-1	CASSQGARTEAFF	TGCGCCAGCAGCCAGGGCGCGAGAACTGAAGCTTTCTTT
TRBV9	.	15	.	TRBJ2-5	CASSVGSVTGETQYF	TGTGCCAGCAGCGTAGGGTCAGTTACAGGAGAGACCCAGTACTTC
TRBV7-6	.	15	.	TRBJ2-3	CASSLRAGITDTQYF	TGTGCCAGCAGCTTACGTGCGGGGATCACAGATACGCAGTATTTT
TRBV9	.	14	.	TRBJ1-6	CASSVGGGHSPLHF	TGTGCCAGCAGCGTAGGGGGGGGGCATTCACCCCTCCACTTT
TRBV7-8	TRBD1	16	.	TRBJ1-1	CASSLLRTGLNTEAFF	TGTGCCAGCAGCCTACTACGGACAGGACTGAACACTGAAGCTTTCTTT
TRBV25-1	.	12	.	TRBJ1-2	CASSDVLYGYTF	TGTGCCAGCAGTGACGTCCTGTATGGCTACACCTTC
TRBV19	.	13	.	TRBJ1-1	CASATAGYTEAFF	TGTGCCAGCGCGACCGCAGGGTACACTGAAGCTTTCTTT
TRBV18	.	15	.	TRBJ1-3	CASSLGLPETSTIYF	TGTGCCAGCTCACTCGGACTTCCCGAGACGAGCACCATATATTTT
TRBV19	.	16	.	TRBJ1-4	CASSLARGATNEKLFF	TGTGCCAGTAGTCTGGCGCGGGGAGCCACTAATGAAAAACTGTTTTTT
TRBV7-2	.	13	.	TRBJ1-2	CASSQQGSYGYTF	TGTGCCAGCAGCCAACAGGGTAGCTATGGCTACACCTTC
TRBV3-1/TRBV3-2	.	18	.	TRBJ2-3	CASSQAGRLPRGTDTQYF	TGTGCCAGCAGCCAAGCGGGTCGACTACCCCGGGGCACAGATACGCAGTATTTT
TRBV5-1	.	12	.	TRBJ2-1	CASSSRSNEQFF	TGCGCCAGCAGCTCCAGAAGCAATGAGCAGTTCTTC
TRBV18	TRBD1	14	.	TRBJ1-2	CASSPPVTGESYTF	TGTGCCAGCTCACCACCGGTGACAGGGGAGAGCTACACCTTC
TRBV5-4	.	14	.	TRBJ1-2	CASSPKRQNYGYTF	TGTGCCAGCAGCCCTAAGAGGCAGAACTATGGCTACACCTTC
TRBV25-1	TRBD1	18	.	TRBJ1-2	CASSGRSGTGDGNYGYTF	TGTGCCAGCAGTGGCCGATCCGGGACAGGGGACGGTAACTATGGCTACACCTTC
TRBV19	.	13	.	TRBJ1-5	CASVNGENQPQHF	TGTGCCAGTGTGAACGGAGAAAATCAGCCCCAGCATTTT
TRBV24-1	TRBD1	16	once	TRBJ2-3	CATSDPGQGHTDTQYF	TGTGCCACCAGTGATCCCGGACAGGGACACACAGATACGCAGTATTTT
TRBV7-9	TRBD2	16	.	TRBJ2-1	CASSLSGLAVSNEQFF	TGTGCCAGCAGCTTATCCGGACTAGCAGTTAGCAATGAGCAGTTCTTC
TRBV18	.	15	.	TRBJ1-1	CASSPPGQRNTEAFF	TGTGCCAGCTCACCGCCTGGACAGCGGAACACTGAAGCTTTCTTT
TRBV19	TRBD1	14	.	TRBJ1-5	CASSRQGANQPQHF	TGTGCCAGTAGTAGACAGGGGGCAAATCAGCCCCAGCATTTT
TRBV12-3/TRBV12-4	TRBD1	12	.	TRBJ1-2	CASRQGVYGYTF	TGTGCCAGCAGGCAGGGGGTCTATGGCTACACCTTC
TRBV27	.	12	.	TRBJ1-6	CASSSVNSPLHF	TGTGCCAGCAGTTCCGTCAATTCACCCCTCCACTTT
TRBV2	TRBD1	14	once	TRBJ2-2	CASSRDRNTGELFF	TGTGCCAGCAGTAGGGACAGGAACACCGGGGAGCTGTTTTTT
TRBV7-6	TRBD1	16	few	TRBJ1-1	CASSLDRGELNTEAFF	TGTGCCAGCAGCTTAGACAGGGGGGAATTGAACACTGAAGCTTTCTTT
TRBV4-3	TRBD1	14	.	TRBJ2-7	CASSPRTGVDEQYF	TGCGCCAGCAGCCCGCGGACAGGGGTGGACGAGCAGTACTTC
TRBV6-4	.	17	.	TRBJ1-5	CASSERGGTEGNQPQHF	TGTGCCAGCAGTGAACGAGGTGGTACAGAGGGAAATCAGCCCCAGCATTTT
TRBV30	TRBD1	15	.	TRBJ1-6	CAWSAGQGANSPLHF	TGTGCCTGGAGTGCGGGACAGGGGGCAAATTCACCCCTCCACTTT